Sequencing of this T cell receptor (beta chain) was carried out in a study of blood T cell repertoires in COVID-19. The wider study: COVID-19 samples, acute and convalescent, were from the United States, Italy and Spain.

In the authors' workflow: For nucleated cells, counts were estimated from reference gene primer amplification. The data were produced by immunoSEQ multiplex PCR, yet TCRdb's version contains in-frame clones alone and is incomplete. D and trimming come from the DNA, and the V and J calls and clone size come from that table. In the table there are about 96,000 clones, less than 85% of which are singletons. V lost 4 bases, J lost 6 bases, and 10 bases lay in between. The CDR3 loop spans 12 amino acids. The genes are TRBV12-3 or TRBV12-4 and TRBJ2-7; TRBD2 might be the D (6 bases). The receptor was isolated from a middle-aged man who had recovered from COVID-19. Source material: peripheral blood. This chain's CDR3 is CASSSGLGEQYF. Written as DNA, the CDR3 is TGTGCCAGCAGTTCGGGACTCGGCGAGCAGTACTTC.